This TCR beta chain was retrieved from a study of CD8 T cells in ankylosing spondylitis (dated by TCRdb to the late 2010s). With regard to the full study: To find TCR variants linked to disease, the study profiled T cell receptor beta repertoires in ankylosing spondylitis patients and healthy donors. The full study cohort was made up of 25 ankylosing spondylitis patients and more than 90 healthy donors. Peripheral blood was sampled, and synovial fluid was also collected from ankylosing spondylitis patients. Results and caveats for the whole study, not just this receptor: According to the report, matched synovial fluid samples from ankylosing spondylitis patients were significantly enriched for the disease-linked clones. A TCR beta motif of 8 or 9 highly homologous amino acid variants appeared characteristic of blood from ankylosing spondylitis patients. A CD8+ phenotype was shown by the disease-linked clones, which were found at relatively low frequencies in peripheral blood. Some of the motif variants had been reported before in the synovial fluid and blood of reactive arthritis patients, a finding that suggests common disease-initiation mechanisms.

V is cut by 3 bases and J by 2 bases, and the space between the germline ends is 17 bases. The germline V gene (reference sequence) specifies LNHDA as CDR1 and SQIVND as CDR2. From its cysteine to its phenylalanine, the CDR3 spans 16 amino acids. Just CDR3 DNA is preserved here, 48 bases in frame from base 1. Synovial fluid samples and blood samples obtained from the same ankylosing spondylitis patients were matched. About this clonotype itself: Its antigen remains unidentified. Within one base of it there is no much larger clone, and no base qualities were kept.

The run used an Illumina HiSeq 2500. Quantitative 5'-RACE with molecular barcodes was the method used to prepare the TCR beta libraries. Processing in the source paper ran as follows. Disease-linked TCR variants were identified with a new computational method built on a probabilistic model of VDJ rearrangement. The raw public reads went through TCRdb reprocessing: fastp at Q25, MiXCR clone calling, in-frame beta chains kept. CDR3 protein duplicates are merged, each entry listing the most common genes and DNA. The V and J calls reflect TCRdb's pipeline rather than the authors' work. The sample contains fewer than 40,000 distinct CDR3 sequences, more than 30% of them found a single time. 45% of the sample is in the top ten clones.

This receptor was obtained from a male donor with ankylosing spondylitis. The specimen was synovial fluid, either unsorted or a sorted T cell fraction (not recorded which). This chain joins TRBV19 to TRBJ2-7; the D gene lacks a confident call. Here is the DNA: TGTGCCAGTAGTATCCCAGAGGCCCCGAACGCCTACGAGCAGTACTTC. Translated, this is CASSIPEAPNAYEQYF.